The source of this TCR beta chain is a study of T cell clonality in common variable immunodeficiency (dated by TCRdb to between 2014 and 2017). CVID was diagnosed by standard criteria: serum IgG, IgA and/or IgM reduced below normal range, plus specific antibody deficiency. The CVID group comprised some 45 subjects, 15 or so female and some 30 male, aged roughly 8 to 64 years with a mean age of roughly 36. Both CVID patients and healthy controls were predominantly of Caucasian heritage. At the time of study participation, every CVID subject had been on replacement immunoglobulin therapy for one year or longer. At the time of blood collection, no CVID subject was ill or was being treated with immunomodulatory or immunosuppressive medication. Heparinized peripheral whole blood samples of about 5 to 8 ml were collected from each donor. Genomic DNA from adults with common variable immune deficiency (CVID) and from healthy adult controls was used for sequencing of TCRbeta CDR3 repertoires. Diluted blood was density-centrifuged over Hypaque 1077 or Ficoll-Paque to isolate peripheral blood mononuclear cells. Genomic DNA was extracted from unsorted mononuclear cells by Qiagen column purification or by a centrifugation-based method.

For sequencing input, CVID and control samples contributed equivalent amounts of genomic DNA. For every sample, a 60 bp segment covering the rearranged TCRbeta CDR3 region was amplified and then sequenced. The immunoSEQ assay, a bias-corrected multiplex PCR combined with high-throughput sequencing, was used for TCRbeta amplification. The authors' pipeline ran thus. Every unique nucleotide sequence was considered a clone and was annotated with V, D and J genes, copy number and frequency. Sequences were labeled productive if in frame, and non-productive if out of frame or containing stop codons. As previously described, clonality was calculated on the basis of Shannon's entropy. The predicted amino acid sequences of productive clones were used to derive mean CDR3 Kyte-Doolittle hydropathy. Hierarchical clustering of scaled V gene usage was performed with the R hclust function using Manhattan distance and complete linkage. Clone sharing by CDR3 amino acid sequence was assessed by resampling 12 repertoires per group over 100 rounds. The repertoires were screened for 70 published EBV-specific TCRbeta sequences and a few hundred published CMV-specific TCRbeta sequences. A couple of CVID samples that yielded fewer than 10,000 sequences were excluded from the analysis, so 42 CVID repertoires were retained. TCRdb holds this immuneACCESS table with in-frame rearrangements only. Some clones are missing; in checked studies, unresolved V genes explain under half, and the rest has no known cause. V, J and clone size are those of that table, while D and trimming were read from the DNA. With about 19,000 clones recorded, this sample contains no clone counted only once. Of the sample, 24% falls within the top ten clones.

The CDR3 runs 14 residues from the cysteine to the phenylalanine. Sequencing covers 33 bases of the CDR3, shown here with the frame starting at base 1. V is shortened by 4 bases, J by 6 bases, and the region joining them spans 10 bases. From a lookup of the germline V gene, CDR1 and CDR2 are MNHNS and SASEGT. To note about this clone: It has no known antigen specificity. The read stops 3 residues short of the end of the CDR3; the missing end is completed from the germline J gene.

Points the paper makes about the study in general: The authors noted that sequencing repertoires of T cell subpopulations would be needed to clarify what caused the increased clonality in CVID. Even though DNA input was equal, the average per sample came to some 82,000 unique sequences for controls compared with some 29,000 for CVID samples. Fewer TCRbeta clones were shared among CVID subjects than among healthy controls (p < 0.0001). TCRbeta clonality was higher in CVID subjects than in healthy controls (t-test p = 0.018), and the increase was most characteristic of about a third of subjects. Patient heterogeneity within the CVID cohort put limits on correlating repertoire features with clinical complications. Reportedly, TCRbeta sequences from CVID had fewer deletions and N-nucleotide insertions, and highly modified clones with 13 or more V deletions were absent from CVID.

The specimen sequenced was peripheral blood mononuclear cells. This sequence uses TRBV6-1 and TRBJ1-6; matching of 5 bases hints at TRBD1 as the D gene. The sequence was collected from a human donor with common variable immunodeficiency. CDR3 loop: CASSAGWRNSPLHF. The sequenced CDR3 bases are TGTGCCAGCAGTGCAGGGTGGCGTAATTCACCC.